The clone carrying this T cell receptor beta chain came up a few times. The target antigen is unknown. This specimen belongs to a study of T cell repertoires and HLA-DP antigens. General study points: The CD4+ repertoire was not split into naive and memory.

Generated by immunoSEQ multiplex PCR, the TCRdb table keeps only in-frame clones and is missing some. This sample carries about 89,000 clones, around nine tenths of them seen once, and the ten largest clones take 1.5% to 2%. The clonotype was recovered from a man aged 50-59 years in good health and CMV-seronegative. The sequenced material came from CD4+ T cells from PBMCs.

Here the CDR3 reads CASSQEGAVGTGYGYTF. CDR3 DNA: TGTGCCAGCAGCCAAGAAGGGGCTGTGGGGACAGGGTATGGCTACACCTTC. This chain connects TRBV4-2 to TRBJ1-2, with 9 bases identical to TRBD1. This CDR3 has 17 residues. J was trimmed by 5 bases and V by 0 bases; bases with no gene match: 10. Germline lookup yields CDR1 LGHNA and CDR2 YNFKEQ.